What follows describes a single TCR beta chain. Other DNA sequences of this sample code for an identical CDR3. These data originate in a study of shared clonotypes between healthy human individuals. Clones were sequenced by immunoSEQ multiplex PCR, and TCRdb holds only the in-frame ones, with some missing. This repertoire shows a few hundred thousand clones, approximately 96% found once; its top ten account for 0.25% to 0.35%. Germline V gene sequence: CDR1 MDHEN, CDR2 SYDVKM. V dropped 6 bases and J dropped 8; count of bases not matched to a gene: 8. The CDR3 runs 14 residues. The rearrangement joins TRBV28 to TRBJ1-4; 8 nucleotides align to TRBD1. The receptor was isolated from a man under 40 in good health. The sequenced sample was memory CD8+ T cells sorted from blood. Subset noted: CD45RO+ cells pooled with CCR7-negative TemRA cells. CDR3: CASRAGTGGEKLFF. In nucleotides, the CDR3 is TGTGCCAGCAGGGCCGGGACAGGAGGAGAAAAACTGTTTTTT.